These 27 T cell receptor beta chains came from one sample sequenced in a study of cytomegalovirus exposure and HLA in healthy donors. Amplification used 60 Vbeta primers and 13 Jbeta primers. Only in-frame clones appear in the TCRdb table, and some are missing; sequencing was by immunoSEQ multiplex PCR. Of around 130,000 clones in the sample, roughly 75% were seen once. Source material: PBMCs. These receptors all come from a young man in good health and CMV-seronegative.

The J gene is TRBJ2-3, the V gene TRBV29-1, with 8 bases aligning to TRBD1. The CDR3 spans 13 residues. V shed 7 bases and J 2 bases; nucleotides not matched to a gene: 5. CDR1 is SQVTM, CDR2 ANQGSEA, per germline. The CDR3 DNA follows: TGCAGCGGAAGGGACAGGTACACAGATACGCAGTATTTT. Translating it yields CSGRDRYTDTQYF.

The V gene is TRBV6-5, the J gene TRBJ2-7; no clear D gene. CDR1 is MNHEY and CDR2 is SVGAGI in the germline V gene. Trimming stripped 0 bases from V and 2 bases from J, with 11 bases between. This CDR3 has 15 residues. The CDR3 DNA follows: TGTGCCAGCAGTTACTCGACAATCCCGCCCTACGAGCAGTACTTC. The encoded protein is CASSYSTIPPYEQYF.

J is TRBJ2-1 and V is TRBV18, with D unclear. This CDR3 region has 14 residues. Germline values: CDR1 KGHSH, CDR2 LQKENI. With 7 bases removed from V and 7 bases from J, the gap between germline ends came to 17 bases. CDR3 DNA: TGTGCCAGCTTGTTGGTAGCTGGGTCTAATGAGCAGTTCTTC. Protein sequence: CASLLVAGSNEQFF.

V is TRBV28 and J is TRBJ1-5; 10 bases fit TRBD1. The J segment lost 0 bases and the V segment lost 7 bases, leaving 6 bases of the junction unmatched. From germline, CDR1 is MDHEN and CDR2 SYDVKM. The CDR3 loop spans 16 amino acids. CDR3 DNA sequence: TGTGCCAGCACAAGACAGGGGGCGCCTAGCAATCAGCCCCAGCATTTT. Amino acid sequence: CASTRQGAPSNQPQHF.

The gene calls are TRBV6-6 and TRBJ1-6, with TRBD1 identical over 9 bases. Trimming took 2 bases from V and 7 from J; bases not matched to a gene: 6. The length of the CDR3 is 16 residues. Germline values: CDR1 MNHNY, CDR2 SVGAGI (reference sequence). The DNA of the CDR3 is TGTGCCAGCAGTTACCTCCGGGACAGGGCGAATTCACCCCTCCACTTT. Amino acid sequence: CASSYLRDRANSPLHF.

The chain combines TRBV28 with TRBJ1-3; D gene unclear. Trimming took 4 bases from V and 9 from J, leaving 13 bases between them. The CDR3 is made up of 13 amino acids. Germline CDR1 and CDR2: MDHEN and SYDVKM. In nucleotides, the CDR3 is TGTGCCAGCAGTTCAGGACTCCGGGGCACCATATATTTT. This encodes CASSSGLRGTIYF.

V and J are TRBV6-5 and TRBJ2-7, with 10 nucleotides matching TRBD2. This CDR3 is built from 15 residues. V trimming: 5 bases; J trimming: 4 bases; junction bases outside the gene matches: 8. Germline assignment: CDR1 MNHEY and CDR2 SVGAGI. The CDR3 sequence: CASSASGRALYEQYF. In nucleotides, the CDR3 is TGTGCCAGCAGTGCCAGCGGGAGGGCCTTATACGAGCAGTACTTC.

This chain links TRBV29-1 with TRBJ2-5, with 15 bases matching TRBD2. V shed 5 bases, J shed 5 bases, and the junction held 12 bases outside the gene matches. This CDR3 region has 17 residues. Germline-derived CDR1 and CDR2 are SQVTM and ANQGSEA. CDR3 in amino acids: CSVLGLAGGLRGETQYF. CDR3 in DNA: TGCAGCGTTCTTGGACTAGCGGGAGGGCTTAGGGGGGAGACCCAGTACTTC.

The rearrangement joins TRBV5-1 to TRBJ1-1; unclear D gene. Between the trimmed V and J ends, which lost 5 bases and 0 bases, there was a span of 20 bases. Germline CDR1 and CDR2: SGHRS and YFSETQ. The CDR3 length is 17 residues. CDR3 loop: CASRSQSSSLMNTEAFF. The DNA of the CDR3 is TGCGCCAGCAGGTCGCAATCGTCCTCCCTAATGAACACTGAAGCTTTCTTT.

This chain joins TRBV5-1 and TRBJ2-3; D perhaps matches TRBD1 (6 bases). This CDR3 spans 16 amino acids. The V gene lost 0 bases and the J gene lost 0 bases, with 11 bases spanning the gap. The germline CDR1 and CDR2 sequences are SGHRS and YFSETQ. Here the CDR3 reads CASSLVGQISTDTQYF. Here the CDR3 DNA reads TGCGCCAGCAGCTTGGTTGGACAGATCAGCACAGATACGCAGTATTTT.

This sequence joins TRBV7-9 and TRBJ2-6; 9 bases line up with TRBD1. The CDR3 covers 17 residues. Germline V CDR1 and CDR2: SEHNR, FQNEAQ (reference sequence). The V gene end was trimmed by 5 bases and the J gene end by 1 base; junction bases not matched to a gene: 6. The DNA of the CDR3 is TGTGCCAGCAGCCGGGACAGGGATTATTCTGGGGCCAACGTCCTGACTTTC. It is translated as CASSRDRDYSGANVLTF. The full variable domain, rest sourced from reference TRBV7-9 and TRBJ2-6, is DTGVSQNPRHKITKRGQNVTFRCDPISEHNRLYWYRQTLGQGPEFLTYFQNEAQLEKSRLLSDRFSAERPKGSFSTLEIQRTEQGDSAMYLCASSRDRDYSGANVLTFGAGSRLTVL.

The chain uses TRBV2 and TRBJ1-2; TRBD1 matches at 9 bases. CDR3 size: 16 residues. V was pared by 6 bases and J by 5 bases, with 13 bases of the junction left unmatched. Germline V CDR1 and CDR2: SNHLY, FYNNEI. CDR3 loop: CASRGQGPTANYGYTF. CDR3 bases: TGTGCCAGCAGGGGACAGGGACCTACAGCCAATTATGGCTACACCTTC.

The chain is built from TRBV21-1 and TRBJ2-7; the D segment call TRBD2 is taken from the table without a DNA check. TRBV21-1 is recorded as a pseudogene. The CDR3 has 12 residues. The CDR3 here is CASSPRYYEQYF. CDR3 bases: TGTGCCAGCAGCCCCCGGTACTACGAGCAGTACTTC.

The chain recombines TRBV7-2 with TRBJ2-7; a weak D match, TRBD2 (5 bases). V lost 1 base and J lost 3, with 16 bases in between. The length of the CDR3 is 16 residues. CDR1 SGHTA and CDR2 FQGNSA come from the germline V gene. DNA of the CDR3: TGTGCCAGCAGCTTAGGTCGTACGGCGGGTCGCTACGAGCAGTACTTC. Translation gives CASSLGRTAGRYEQYF.

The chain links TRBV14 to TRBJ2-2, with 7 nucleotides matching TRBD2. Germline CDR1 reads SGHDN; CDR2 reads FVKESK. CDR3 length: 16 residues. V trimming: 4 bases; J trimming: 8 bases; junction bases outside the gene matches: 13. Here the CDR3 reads CASSLLAGRPPGELFF. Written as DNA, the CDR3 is TGTGCCAGCAGCCTACTGGCCGGGAGGCCGCCGGGGGAGCTGTTTTTT.

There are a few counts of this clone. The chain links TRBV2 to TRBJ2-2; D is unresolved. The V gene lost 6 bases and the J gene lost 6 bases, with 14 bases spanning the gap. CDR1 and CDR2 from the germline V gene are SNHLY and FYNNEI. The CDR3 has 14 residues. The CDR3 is CASSFRRVSGELFF. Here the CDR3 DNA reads TGTGCCAGCAGCTTCCGTAGAGTATCCGGGGAGCTGTTTTTT.

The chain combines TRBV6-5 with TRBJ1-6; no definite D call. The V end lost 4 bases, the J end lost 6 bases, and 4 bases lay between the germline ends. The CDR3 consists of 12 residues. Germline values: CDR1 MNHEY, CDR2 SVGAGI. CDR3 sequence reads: CASSSRNSPLHF. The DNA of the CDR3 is TGTGCCAGCAGTTCTCGTAATTCACCCCTCCACTTT.

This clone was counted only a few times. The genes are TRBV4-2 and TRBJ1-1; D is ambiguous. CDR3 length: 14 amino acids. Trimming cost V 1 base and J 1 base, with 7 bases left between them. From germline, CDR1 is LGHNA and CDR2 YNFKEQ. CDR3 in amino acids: CASSQAPGNTEAFF. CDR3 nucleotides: TGTGCCAGCAGCCAAGCTCCCGGGAACACTGAAGCTTTCTTT.

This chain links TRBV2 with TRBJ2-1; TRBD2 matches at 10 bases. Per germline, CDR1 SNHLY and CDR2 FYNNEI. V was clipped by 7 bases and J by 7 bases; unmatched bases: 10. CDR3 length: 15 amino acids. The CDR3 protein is CASKLVTSGKNEQFF. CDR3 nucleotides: TGTGCCAGCAAGTTGGTAACTAGCGGGAAAAATGAGCAGTTCTTC. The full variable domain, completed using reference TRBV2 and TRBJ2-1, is EPEVTQTPSHQVTQMGQEVILRCVPISNHLYFYWYRQILGQKVEFLVSFYNNEISEKSEIFDDQFSVERPDGSNFTLKIRSTKLEDSAMYFCASKLVTSGKNEQFFGPGTRLTVL.

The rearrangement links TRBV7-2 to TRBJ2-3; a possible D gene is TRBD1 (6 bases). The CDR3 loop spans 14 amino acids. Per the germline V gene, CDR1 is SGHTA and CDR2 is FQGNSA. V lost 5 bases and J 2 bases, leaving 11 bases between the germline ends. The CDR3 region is CASSPGQNTDTQYF. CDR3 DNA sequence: TGTGCCAGCAGCCCCGGACAGAACACAGATACGCAGTATTTT.

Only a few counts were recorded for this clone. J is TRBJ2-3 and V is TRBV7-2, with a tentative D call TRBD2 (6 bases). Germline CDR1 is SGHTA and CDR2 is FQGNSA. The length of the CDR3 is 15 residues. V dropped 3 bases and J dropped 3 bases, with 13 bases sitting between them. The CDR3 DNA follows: TGTGCCAGCAGCTTGGCCGGGACTTATACAGATACGCAGTATTTT. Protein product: CASSLAGTYTDTQYF.

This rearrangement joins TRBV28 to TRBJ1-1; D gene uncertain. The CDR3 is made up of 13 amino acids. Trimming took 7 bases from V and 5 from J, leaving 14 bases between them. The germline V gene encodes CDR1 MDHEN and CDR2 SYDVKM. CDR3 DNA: TGTGCCAGCACCCCGTTCGGGAAGACTGAAGCTTTCTTT. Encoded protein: CASTPFGKTEAFF.

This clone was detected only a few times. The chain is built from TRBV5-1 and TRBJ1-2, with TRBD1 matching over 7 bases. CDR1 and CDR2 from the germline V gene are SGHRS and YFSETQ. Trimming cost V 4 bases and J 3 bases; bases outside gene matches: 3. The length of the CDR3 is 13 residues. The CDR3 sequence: CASSTDRDYGYTF. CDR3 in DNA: TGCGCCAGCAGCACCGACAGGGACTATGGCTACACCTTC. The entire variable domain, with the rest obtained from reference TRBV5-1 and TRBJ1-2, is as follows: KAGVTQTPRYLIKTRGQQVTLSCSPISGHRSVSWYQQTPGQGLQFLFEYFSETQRNKGNFPGRFSGRQFSNSRSEMNVSTLELGDSALYLCASSTDRDYGYTFGSGTRLTVV.

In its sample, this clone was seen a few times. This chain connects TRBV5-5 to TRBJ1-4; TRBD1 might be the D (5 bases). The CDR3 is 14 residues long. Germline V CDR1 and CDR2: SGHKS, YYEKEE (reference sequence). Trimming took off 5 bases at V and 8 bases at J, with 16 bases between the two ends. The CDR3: CASRFQGFAEKLFF. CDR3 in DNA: TGTGCCAGCAGATTTCAGGGCTTTGCCGAAAAACTGTTTTTT.

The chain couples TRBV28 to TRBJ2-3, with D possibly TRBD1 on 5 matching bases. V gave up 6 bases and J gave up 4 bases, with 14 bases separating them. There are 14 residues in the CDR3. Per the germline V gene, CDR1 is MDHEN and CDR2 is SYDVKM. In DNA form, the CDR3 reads TGTGCCAGCAGGGTAGGGGAATGGGCAGATACGCAGTATTTT. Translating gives CASRVGEWADTQYF.

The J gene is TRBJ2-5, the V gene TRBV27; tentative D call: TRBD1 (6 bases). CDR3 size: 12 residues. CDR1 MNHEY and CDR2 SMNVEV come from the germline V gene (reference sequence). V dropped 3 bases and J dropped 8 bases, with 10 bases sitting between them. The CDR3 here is CASSLGRGTQYF. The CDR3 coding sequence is TGTGCCAGCAGTTTGGGCAGGGGTACCCAGTACTTC.

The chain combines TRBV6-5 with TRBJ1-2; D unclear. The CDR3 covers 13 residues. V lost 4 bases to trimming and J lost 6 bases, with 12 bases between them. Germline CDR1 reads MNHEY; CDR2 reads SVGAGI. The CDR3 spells CASSSSRLDGYTF. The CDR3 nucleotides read TGTGCCAGCAGTTCCAGCAGACTCGATGGCTACACCTTC.